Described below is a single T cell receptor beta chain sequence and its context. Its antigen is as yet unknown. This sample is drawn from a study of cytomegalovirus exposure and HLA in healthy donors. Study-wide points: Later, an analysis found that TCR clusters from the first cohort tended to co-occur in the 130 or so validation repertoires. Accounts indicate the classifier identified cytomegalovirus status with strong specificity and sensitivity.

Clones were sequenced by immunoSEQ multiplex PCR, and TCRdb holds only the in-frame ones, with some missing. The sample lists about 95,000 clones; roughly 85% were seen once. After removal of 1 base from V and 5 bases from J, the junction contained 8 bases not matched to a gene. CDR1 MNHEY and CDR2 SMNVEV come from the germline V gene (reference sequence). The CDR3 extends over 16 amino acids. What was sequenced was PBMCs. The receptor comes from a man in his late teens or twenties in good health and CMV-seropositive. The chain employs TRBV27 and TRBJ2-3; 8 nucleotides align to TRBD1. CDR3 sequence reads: CASSLLGRGQKDTQYF. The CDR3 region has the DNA TGTGCCAGCAGTTTATTAGGCAGGGGGCAAAAAGATACGCAGTATTTT.